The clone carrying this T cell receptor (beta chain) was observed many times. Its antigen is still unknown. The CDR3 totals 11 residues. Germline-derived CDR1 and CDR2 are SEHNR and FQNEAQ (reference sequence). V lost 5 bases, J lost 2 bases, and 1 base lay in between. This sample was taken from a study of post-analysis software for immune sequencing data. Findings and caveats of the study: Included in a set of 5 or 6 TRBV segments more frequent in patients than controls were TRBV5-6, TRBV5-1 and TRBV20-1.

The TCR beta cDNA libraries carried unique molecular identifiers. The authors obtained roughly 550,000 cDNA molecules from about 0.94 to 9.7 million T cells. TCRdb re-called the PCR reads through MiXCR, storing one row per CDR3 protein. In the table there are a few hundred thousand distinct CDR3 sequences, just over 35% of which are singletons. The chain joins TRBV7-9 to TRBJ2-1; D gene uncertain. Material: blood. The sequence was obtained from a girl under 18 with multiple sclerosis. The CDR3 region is CASSAYNEQFF. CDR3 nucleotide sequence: TGTGCCAGCAGCGCCTACAATGAGCAGTTCTTC.